This passage covers 9 T cell receptor beta chains from one sample sequenced in a study of blood T cell repertoires in COVID-19. Using immunoSEQ multiplex PCR, the repertoire was profiled, and TCRdb retains in-frame clones only, with some absent. The table has about 230,000 clones, about 83% seen once; the top ten hold about 1.3%. The sequenced sample was peripheral blood. The receptors here all came from a woman aged 25 to 39 with COVID-19, enrolled during active disease.

This clone was counted only a few times. This chain uses TRBV11-2 with TRBJ2-1; 11 nucleotides match TRBD1. With V trimmed by 5 bases and J by 15 bases, 6 bases remained unmatched. Germline V gene sequence: CDR1 SGHAT, CDR2 FQNNGV. This CDR3 is 12 amino acids long. The CDR3 sequence is CASSLGTGGTFF. CDR3 nucleotide sequence: TGTGCCAGCAGCCTTGGGACAGGGGGGACGTTCTTC.

CDR3 residues: CASSQWRGADTQYF. CDR3 in DNA: TGTGCCAGCAGCCAGTGGAGGGGAGCAGATACGCAGTATTTT. The chain is built from TRBV14 and TRBJ2-3, with a possible D match to TRBD2 (6 bases). The CDR3 contains 14 residues. The germline gives CDR1 SGHDN, CDR2 FVKESK. V lost 3 bases and J lost 4, with 11 bases in between.

This clone was observed a handful of times. The rearrangement links TRBV27 to TRBJ2-7; D remains ambiguous. Trimming removed 3 bases from V and 2 bases from J, with 11 bases in between. CDR3 length: 14 residues. The germline V gene encodes CDR1 MNHEY and CDR2 SMNVEV (reference sequence). The CDR3, as DNA: TGTGCCAGCAGTTTGAGGAGCGCCACCTACGAGCAGTACTTC. It is translated as CASSLRSATYEQYF.

The V call is TRBV30, the J call TRBJ2-3; D might be TRBD1 (5 bases). CDR1 is GTSNPN, CDR2 SVGIG, per germline (reference sequence). Trimming cost V 0 bases and J 3 bases, with 10 bases left between them. CDR3 length: 14 amino acids. CDR3 coding DNA: TGTGCCTGGAGTGTACAGGCAGGGACAGATACGCAGTATTTT. Protein sequence: CAWSVQAGTDTQYF. Complete variable domain (other parts from reference TRBV30 and TRBJ2-3): SQTIHQWPATLVQPVGSPLSLECTVEGTSNPNLYWYRQAAGRGLQLLFYSVGIGQISSEVPQNLSASRPQDRQFILSSKKLLLSDSGFYLCAWSVQAGTDTQYFGPGTRLTVL.

This clone occurred once. This chain joins TRBV2 and TRBJ1-4; 7 bases fit TRBD1. Germline V gives CDR1 SNHLY, CDR2 FYNNEI. The V and J ends lost 6 bases and 5 bases, in that order; junction bases with no gene match: 6. The CDR3 length is 14 residues. CDR3 nucleotide sequence: TGTGCCAGCAGGAGGACAGGTCCGAATGAAAAACTGTTTTTT. It encodes CASRRTGPNEKLFF.

Only a few counts were recorded for this clone. This sequence joins TRBV27 and TRBJ2-7, with TRBD2 matching 7 bases. With V trimmed by 6 bases and J by 2 bases, 7 bases remained unmatched. This CDR3 has 14 amino acids. Germline CDR1 MNHEY, CDR2 SMNVEV (reference sequence). The CDR3 coding sequence is TGTGCCAGCAGCTGGGGGGGTTCAACCTACGAGCAGTACTTC. It specifies CASSWGGSTYEQYF.

This chain uses TRBV27 with TRBJ2-3; 10 nucleotides match TRBD2. V was clipped by 6 bases and J by 6 bases; unmatched bases: 9. Germline lookup yields CDR1 MNHEY and CDR2 SMNVEV (reference sequence). CDR3 length equals 15 residues. The CDR3 loop is CASRSAGGHEDTQYF. In nucleotides, the CDR3 is TGTGCCAGCAGGTCAGCGGGGGGGCATGAGGATACGCAGTATTTT.

V and J are TRBV18 and TRBJ1-6; the match to TRBD1 covers 7 bases. CDR3 length: 14 amino acids. J gave up 6 bases and V 6 bases, and 5 bases lay outside the gene matches. The V gene's germline CDR1 is KGHSH and CDR2 LQKENI. The CDR3 sequence: CASSLDRRNSPLHF. For the CDR3, the DNA is TGTGCCAGCTCTCTGGACAGGCGTAATTCACCCCTCCACTTT.

V gene TRBV5-1 combines with J gene TRBJ2-3; 8 nucleotides line up with TRBD1. The J segment lost 1 base and the V segment lost 4 bases, leaving 8 bases of the junction unmatched. Germline loops: CDR1 SGHRS, CDR2 YFSETQ. This CDR3 is built from 16 residues. The CDR3 nucleotides read TGCGCCAGCAGCCCGCTCCCGGGACAGGGCACAGATACGCAGTATTTT. Its translation is CASSPLPGQGTDTQYF. The variable domain in full, completed from reference TRBV5-1 and TRBJ2-3, reads KAGVTQTPRYLIKTRGQQVTLSCSPISGHRSVSWYQQTPGQGLQFLFEYFSETQRNKGNFPGRFSGRQFSNSRSEMNVSTLELGDSALYLCASSPLPGQGTDTQYFGPGTRLTVL.